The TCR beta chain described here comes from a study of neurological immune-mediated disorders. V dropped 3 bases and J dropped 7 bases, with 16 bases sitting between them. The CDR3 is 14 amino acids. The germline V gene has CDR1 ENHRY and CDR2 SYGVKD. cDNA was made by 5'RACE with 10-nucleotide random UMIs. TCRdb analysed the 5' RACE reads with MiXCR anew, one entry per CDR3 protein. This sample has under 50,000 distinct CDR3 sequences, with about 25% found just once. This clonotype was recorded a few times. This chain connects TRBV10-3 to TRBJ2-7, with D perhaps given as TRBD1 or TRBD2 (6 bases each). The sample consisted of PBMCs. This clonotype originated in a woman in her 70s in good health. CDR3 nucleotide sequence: TGTGCCATCAGTGATTTGGGGGGCCCCGCAGAGCAGTACGTC. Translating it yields CAISDLGGPAEQYV.